The sequence of this T cell receptor (beta chain) was determined in a study of T cell responses to AZD1222 COVID-19 vaccine (dated by TCRdb to the early 2020s). Regarding the study in general: A total of approximately 240 trial participants underwent TCR sequencing, of whom 200 to 220 had received two doses of AZD1222 and about 25 had received two doses of the MenACWY control vaccine. Trial participants were enrolled by age into subgroups of 18-55, 56-69 and 70-plus years, and roughly 160, 29 and 62 TCR-sequenced participants, respectively, were included in these subgroups. The paper's findings and limits, for the study overall: Conclusions about previously exposed vaccinees are limited because only six or seven AZD1222 recipients were SARS-CoV-2 seropositive at baseline. In the small 56-69-year group, the increase in depth fell short of significance, most likely because of low power. Vaccine-associated CD4 TCRs spanned the whole spike protein, with dominant responses in regions 160-218 and 743-854. Because no day 14 peak-response samples were available, the repertoires could be characterized only after the peak T cell response. Epitopes outside the regions mutated in the B.1.351 and B.1.1.7 variants were reportedly recognized by nearly half of the unique spike-specific TCRs. After two AZD1222 doses, spike-specific TCR breadth and depth were significantly higher than at day 0 and than in MenACWY recipients. Most participants were white British and females outnumbered males, and the authors suggested that clonal diversity may have been underestimated.

Via the germline V gene, CDR1 is SGHDT and CDR2 YYEEEE. At the junction V is shortened by 3 bases and J by 4 bases, with 13 bases in between. From cysteine to phenylalanine, the CDR3 is 15 amino acids long. The CDR3 DNA has 45 bases and is translated from base 1. This clone appeared a few times. Its antigen has not been determined. Base qualities were left out, and no much larger clone turns up one base away. The CDR3 regions of human TCRbeta chains were subjected to immunosequencing. From the authors' description of their analysis: TCRs in the repertoires were matched against a reference library of SARS-CoV-2-specific TCRs that had been generated with the MIRA antigen-specificity platform. Breadth was defined as the fraction of unique TCRs that were SARS-CoV-2-associated, and depth was defined as the fraction of total T cells that were SARS-CoV-2-associated. Using the MIRA data, each spike-specific TCR was assigned both to the spike region to which the TCR was reactive and to a CD4 or CD8 class. Log10-transformed breadth and depth values were compared by one-way ANOVA with Sidak's multiple comparisons tests. The source is immuneACCESS, and TCRdb retained only in-frame sequences with V and J called. Part of the clones is not carried over; for the studies checked, unresolved V genes explain less than half of this, and the remainder is unexplained. V, J and clone size are those of that table, while D and trimming were read from the DNA. Present in this sample are 140,000 to 150,000 clones, roughly 87% of which were seen just once. About 5.4% of the sample is taken by the ten largest.

Reading the label with the study, this specimen's time point is: about 28 days (+/-7) after the second vaccine dose. This sample's treatment or condition label indicates: meningococcal conjugate vaccine given as trial control. Samples from vaccinated people were obtained from the UK trials COV001 and COV002, which included a single-blind randomized controlled phase 2/3 trial of AZD1222 (ChAdOx1 nCoV-19) in healthy adults. Trial participant PBMC samples were collected at day 0 and day 28 after the second dose for TCRbeta chain sequencing. The rearranged segments are TRBV5-6 and TRBJ1-4, and perhaps TRBD1 as D gene, on 6 matching bases. Sequenced here: peripheral blood, sampled 28 days after the second dose of the MenACWY control vaccine. The origin of this receptor is an adult who received the MenACWY meningococcal vaccine as a control. In nucleotide form, the sequence is TGTGCCAGCAGCTGGCTAGGGGGGAATAATGAAAAACTGTTTTTT. The encoded protein is CASSWLGGNNEKLFF.